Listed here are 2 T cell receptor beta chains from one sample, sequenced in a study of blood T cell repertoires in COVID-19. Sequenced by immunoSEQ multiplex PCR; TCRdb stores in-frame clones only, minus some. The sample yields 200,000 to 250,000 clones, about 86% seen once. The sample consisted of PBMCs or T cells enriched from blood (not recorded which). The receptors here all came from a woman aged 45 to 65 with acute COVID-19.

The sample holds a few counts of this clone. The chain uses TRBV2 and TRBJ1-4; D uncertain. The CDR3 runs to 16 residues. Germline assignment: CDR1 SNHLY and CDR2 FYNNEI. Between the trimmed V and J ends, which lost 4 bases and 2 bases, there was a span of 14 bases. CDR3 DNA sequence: TGTGCCAGCAGTGGGTCTCATCGAGAGACTAATGAAAAACTGTTTTTT. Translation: CASSGSHRETNEKLFF.

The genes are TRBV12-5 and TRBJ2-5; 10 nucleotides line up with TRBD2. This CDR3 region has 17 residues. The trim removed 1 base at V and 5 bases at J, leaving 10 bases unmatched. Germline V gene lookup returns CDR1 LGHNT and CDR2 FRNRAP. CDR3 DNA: TGTGCTAGTGGTTTGGGAAGCGGGAGGGCCGGCGGGGAGACCCAGTACTTC. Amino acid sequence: CASGLGSGRAGGETQYF.